This entry lists 31 T cell receptor beta chains sequenced from one sample in a study of blood T cell repertoires in COVID-19 (TCRdb year 2020). Library preparation was by the immunoSEQ multiplex PCR assay. Not all clones reach the TCRdb copy of this immuneACCESS table, which keeps in-frame sequences only. Checked studies attribute under half of the gap to unresolved V genes and leave the rest unexplained. The sample data list 90,000 to 120,000 clones, and nearly 90% of these were observed just once. In total, the top ten clones hold 5.5% to 8% of the sample. The source material was peripheral blood. The receptors were sampled from a woman aged 60 to 75 with acute or convalescent COVID-19.

The J gene is TRBJ1-1, the V gene TRBV28, with D maybe TRBD1 (6 bases). V was trimmed by 3 bases and J by 4 bases, leaving 15 bases between them. The CDR3 is 15 residues long. Germline V gene lookup returns CDR1 MDHEN and CDR2 SYDVKM. The CDR3, as DNA: TGTGCCAGCAGTTTGCCCAACCAGGGGTTCACTGAAGCTTTCTTT. It yields the protein CASSLPNQGFTEAFF.

This chain joins TRBV3-1 (or the pseudogene TRBV3-2) and TRBJ1-3, with TRBD1 as a possible D gene (6 bases). This CDR3 region has 15 residues. CDR1 and CDR2 (germline): LGHDT, YNNKEL (reference sequence). V dropped 3 bases and J dropped 5 bases, with 14 bases sitting between them. The CDR3 protein is CASSQRSTGRNTIYF. The CDR3 DNA is TGTGCCAGCAGCCAGAGAAGCACAGGGAGAAACACCATATATTTT.

This rearrangement joins TRBV3-1 (or the pseudogene TRBV3-2) to TRBJ1-1; 8 bases map to TRBD1. The V segment lost 3 bases and the J segment 6 bases; nucleotides outside the gene matches: 9. The germline V gene has CDR1 LGHDT and CDR2 YNNKEL (reference sequence). This CDR3 is 15 amino acids long. The CDR3 DNA reads as TGTGCCAGCAGCCAGGGTCAGGGGGCGAGCTCTGAAGCTTTCTTT. The encoded protein is CASSQGQGASSEAFF.

V and J are TRBV9 and TRBJ2-1; 10 positions agree with TRBD2. V lost 1 base to trimming and J lost 7 bases; unmatched junction nucleotides: 8. Germline assignment: CDR1 SGDLS and CDR2 YYNGEE. CDR3 size: 16 residues. CDR3 coding DNA: TGTGCCAGCAGCGTAACTGTGGGACTAGCGATGAATGAGCAGTTCTTC. This gives the protein CASSVTVGLAMNEQFF.

The chain carries TRBV4-1 and TRBJ1-2; D remains ambiguous. Trimming shortened V by 0 bases and J by 4 bases, and 9 bases separated the two germline ends. CDR1 and CDR2 from the germline V gene are MGHRA and YSYEKL. This CDR3 region has 14 residues. The CDR3 region is CASSQDYIFYGYTF. CDR3 nucleotides: TGCGCCAGCAGCCAAGATTATATTTTCTATGGCTACACCTTC.

V gene TRBV10-3 combines with J gene TRBJ1-1; TRBD1 agrees at 9 bases. The germline V gene has CDR1 ENHRY and CDR2 SYGVKD. The length of the CDR3 is 14 residues. J lost 1 base, V lost 7 bases, and 4 bases had no gene match. The CDR3 spells CAITAQGANTEAFF. The CDR3 DNA reads as TGTGCCATCACTGCACAGGGGGCGAACACTGAAGCTTTCTTT.

For the CDR3, the DNA is TGTGCCAGCGGGACTAGCGCCTACAATGAGCAGTTCTTC. This gives the protein CASGTSAYNEQFF. The chain employs TRBV19 and TRBJ2-1; TRBD2 aligns across 10 bases. The V gene's germline CDR1 is LNHDA and CDR2 SQIVND (reference sequence). The junction had 1 base not matched to a gene; V was cut back by 9 bases and J by 2 bases. CDR3 length: 13 residues.

The gene calls are TRBV18 and TRBJ1-2, with D possibly being TRBD1 (6 bases). The CDR3 is made up of 14 amino acids. Germline CDR1 KGHSH, CDR2 LQKENI. The V and J ends lost 6 bases and 0 bases respectively, with 11 bases between them. CDR3 nucleotides: TGTGCCAGCTCCCCAGGACAGACTAACTATGGCTACACCTTC. Protein product: CASSPGQTNYGYTF.

CDR3 residues: CASSPPGSASPLHF. In DNA, the CDR3 is TGTGCCAGCAGCCCCCCAGGGTCGGCGTCACCCCTCCACTTT. The chain links TRBV9 to TRBJ1-6, with a possible D match to TRBD1 (5 bases). The germline V and J ends were trimmed by 4 bases and 10 bases, with 15 bases remaining between them. Germline CDR1 is SGDLS and CDR2 is YYNGEE. CDR3 length equals 14 residues.

The chain employs TRBV19 and TRBJ1-3, with 7 bases that match TRBD1. The V gene's germline CDR1 is LNHDA and CDR2 SQIVND (reference sequence). The V gene end was trimmed by 8 bases and the J gene end by 0 bases; junction bases not matched to a gene: 10. CDR3 length equals 16 residues. Here the CDR3 reads CASATGSGPSGNTIYF. The DNA of the CDR3 is TGTGCCAGTGCGACAGGGAGTGGTCCCTCTGGAAACACCATATATTTT.

V gene TRBV30 combines with J gene TRBJ1-4; 8 nucleotides align to TRBD1. Germline loops: CDR1 GTSNPN, CDR2 SVGIG (reference sequence). This CDR3 has 14 residues. The J segment lost 8 bases and the V segment lost 5 bases, leaving 10 bases of the junction unmatched. CDR3 region: CAWETGTGSEKLFF. CDR3 nucleotides: TGTGCCTGGGAGACCGGGACAGGTAGCGAAAAACTGTTTTTT.

J is TRBJ2-7 and V is TRBV28; TRBD1 is a possible D gene (5 bases). V was shortened by 6 bases and J by 2 bases, with 14 bases between the two germline ends. The CDR3 length is 14 residues. Per the germline V gene, CDR1 is MDHEN and CDR2 is SYDVKM. CDR3 sequence: CASRGAFTTYEQYV. The CDR3 nucleotides are TGTGCCAGCAGAGGGGCCTTTACTACCTACGAGCAGTACGTC.

For the CDR3, the DNA is TGCGCCAGCAGTTATCGGACGGGGACTAGCGGGAGAGGCAATGAGCAGTTCTTC. Encoded protein: CASSYRTGTSGRGNEQFF. The rearrangement joins TRBV23-1 to TRBJ2-1, with 14 bases aligning to TRBD2. TRBV23-1 carries the ORF label, with uncertain function. With V trimmed by 5 bases and J by 6 bases, 12 bases remained unmatched. CDR3 length: 18 amino acids.

The chain employs TRBV6-5 and TRBJ2-1; 11 bases align to TRBD1. The CDR3 sequence is 14 residues long. Trimming took 6 bases from V and 8 from J; bases not matched to a gene: 6. The germline gives CDR1 MNHEY, CDR2 SVGAGI. The chain's CDR3 is CASRGTGGNHEQFF. DNA for the CDR3: TGTGCCAGCAGGGGGACAGGGGGAAACCATGAGCAGTTCTTC.

The chain is built from TRBV3-1 (or the pseudogene TRBV3-2) and TRBJ1-4; maybe TRBD1 (6 bases). Germline values: CDR1 LGHDT, CDR2 YNNKEL (reference sequence). V gave up 2 bases and J gave up 10 bases, with 14 bases separating them. This CDR3 comprises 14 residues. CDR3 sequence reads: CASSQKQGFAKLFF. CDR3 nucleotides: TGTGCCAGCAGCCAAAAACAGGGATTCGCAAAACTGTTTTTT.

This chain connects TRBV4-1 to TRBJ1-1; D might be TRBD1 (5 bases). The CDR3 has 15 amino acids. The germline V gene encodes CDR1 MGHRA and CDR2 YSYEKL. Trimming pared 0 bases from V and 5 bases from J, leaving 13 bases between. The CDR3 coding sequence is TGCGCCAGCAGCCAAGATAGGAGGGGTGGAACTGAAGCTTTCTTT. This encodes CASSQDRRGGTEAFF.

The genes are TRBV28 and TRBJ2-1; weak D call: TRBD1 (6 bases). Germline lookup yields CDR1 MDHEN and CDR2 SYDVKM. CDR3 size: 19 residues. V dropped 4 bases and J dropped 0 bases, with 22 bases sitting between them. The CDR3 sequence is CASSSWTVSTLSSYNEQFF. In nucleotides, the CDR3 is TGTGCCAGCAGTTCGTGGACAGTCTCTACTTTGAGCTCCTACAATGAGCAGTTCTTC.

The rearrangement joins TRBV25-1 to TRBJ1-4; D not certain. In germline, CDR1 is MGHDK, CDR2 SYGVNS. The CDR3 is made up of 16 amino acids. The ends were cut back, 1 base at V and 8 bases at J, with 17 bases in the middle. CDR3: CASSEWIPQRGEKLFF. CDR3 DNA: TGTGCCAGCAGTGAATGGATTCCGCAGCGGGGAGAAAAACTGTTTTTT.

There are a few counts of this clone. The chain recombines TRBV12-3 or TRBV12-4 with TRBJ2-1; TRBD1 is a possible D gene (5 bases). This CDR3 region has 13 residues. The V gene lost 5 bases and the J gene lost 6 bases, with 11 bases spanning the gap. CDR3 region: CASSLDISNEQFF. The CDR3 region has the DNA TGTGCCAGCAGTCTGGACATTTCCAATGAGCAGTTCTTC.

The chain is built from TRBV9 and TRBJ2-2, with 12 bases identical to TRBD1. V lost 4 bases and J lost 3; bases outside the gene matches: 7. CDR3 length equals 17 residues. Germline V gene data show CDR1 as SGDLS and CDR2 as YYNGEE. Here the CDR3 DNA reads TGTGCCAGCAGCTCCCCGGGACAGGGGGCCGACACCGGGGAGCTGTTTTTT. It yields the protein CASSSPGQGADTGELFF. Supplemented by reference TRBV9 and TRBJ2-2, the full variable domain reads DSGVTQTPKHLITATGQRVTLRCSPRSGDLSVYWYQQSLDQGLQFLIQYYNGEERAKGNILERFSAQQFPDLHSELNLSSLELGDSALYFCASSSPGQGADTGELFFGEGSRLTVL.

The chain uses TRBV19 and TRBJ1-4; TRBD1 is a possible D gene (5 bases). CDR3 size: 15 residues. The germline V gene encodes CDR1 LNHDA and CDR2 SQIVND (reference sequence). V lost 9 bases and J lost 8, with 22 bases in between. Here the CDR3 reads CASGLGATGYEKLFF. CDR3 in DNA: TGTGCCAGCGGCCTAGGGGCCACAGGATACGAAAAACTGTTTTTT.

This rearrangement joins TRBV5-1 to TRBJ1-2; 8 bases map to TRBD1. The junction had 7 bases not matched to a gene; V was cut back by 4 bases and J by 5 bases. Germline V gene sequence: CDR1 SGHRS, CDR2 YFSETQ. There are 14 residues in the CDR3. In nucleotides, the CDR3 is TGCGCCAGCAGCGATGGGACAGGACCGTATGGCTACACCTTC. Its protein product is CASSDGTGPYGYTF.

Only one count was recorded for this clone. The rearrangement joins TRBV28 to TRBJ1-3; 10 positions match TRBD1. V shed 4 bases, J shed 3 bases, and the junction held 9 bases outside the gene matches. The CDR3 runs 17 residues. The germline gives CDR1 MDHEN, CDR2 SYDVKM. CDR3 bases: TGTGCCAGCAGTTCACATTCCCGGGACAGGGGTGGAAACACCATATATTTT. It specifies CASSSHSRDRGGNTIYF.

The J gene is TRBJ1-5, the V gene TRBV6-5, with 10 nucleotides matching TRBD1. The germline gives CDR1 MNHEY, CDR2 SVGAGI. V lost 6 bases to trimming and J lost 7 bases; unmatched junction nucleotides: 9. The CDR3 consists of 15 residues. CDR3 sequence: CASRAGTGARQPQHF. CDR3 sequence (DNA): TGTGCCAGCAGGGCCGGGACAGGGGCACGGCAGCCCCAGCATTTT.

The chain employs TRBV29-1 and TRBJ1-2, with TRBD1 matching over 7 bases. V dropped 5 bases and J dropped 4; count of bases not matched to a gene: 10. Looked up from germline, CDR1 is SQVTM and CDR2 is ANQGSEA. The CDR3 spans 14 residues. CDR3 protein: CSVPARDSLYGYTF. CDR3 in DNA: TGCAGCGTTCCAGCCCGGGACAGTCTCTATGGCTACACCTTC.

This clone was counted once. The chain links TRBV28 to TRBJ2-5; 7 nucleotides line up with TRBD2. The CDR3 runs 12 residues. Unmatched junction bases numbered 4, after V lost 5 bases and J lost 7 bases. CDR1 MDHEN and CDR2 SYDVKM come from the germline V gene. CDR3 coding DNA: TGTGCCAGCAGTACCTGGGGGGGGACCCAGTACTTC. This sequence encodes CASSTWGGTQYF.

V gene TRBV28 combines with J gene TRBJ2-2, with a tentative D call TRBD1 (5 bases). The CDR3 runs to 14 residues. The V gene lost 1 base and the J gene lost 5 bases, with 8 bases spanning the gap. Germline assignment: CDR1 MDHEN and CDR2 SYDVKM. CDR3 sequence: CASSLSPGTGELFF. The CDR3 DNA is TGTGCCAGCAGTTTATCCCCAGGGACCGGGGAGCTGTTTTTT.

The rearrangement uses TRBV7-3 and TRBJ2-2, with TRBD1 as a possible D gene (5 bases). Germline V lookup: CDR1 SGHTA, CDR2 FQGTGA. The length of the CDR3 is 15 residues. V gave up 0 bases and J gave up 6 bases, with 11 bases separating them. CDR3 amino acids: CASSLTSEGAGELFF. DNA for the CDR3: TGTGCCAGCAGCTTAACATCGGAAGGGGCCGGGGAGCTGTTTTTT.

The gene calls are TRBV11-2 and TRBJ2-5, with D possibly TRBD2 on 6 matching bases. Trimming shortened V by 5 bases and J by 3 bases, and 10 bases separated the two germline ends. CDR1 is SGHAT, CDR2 FQNNGV, per germline. The CDR3 covers 13 residues. CDR3 DNA: TGTGCCAGCAGCCCGGGACTTAAAGAGACCCAGTACTTC. This sequence encodes CASSPGLKETQYF.

This chain uses TRBV6-1 with TRBJ1-2; D is unclear. V gave up 2 bases and J gave up 4 bases, with 11 bases separating them. Looked up from germline, CDR1 is MNHNS and CDR2 is SASEGT. The CDR3 runs 14 residues. Written as DNA, the CDR3 is TGTGCCAGCAGTGAATTCGCGGCGACCTATGGCTACACCTTC. This sequence encodes CASSEFAATYGYTF.

J is TRBJ1-2 and V is TRBV18; maybe TRBD1 (5 bases). The CDR3 contains 15 residues. V was cut by 2 bases and J by 8 bases, with 18 bases left in between. From germline, CDR1 is KGHSH and CDR2 LQKENI. The CDR3 protein is CASSPGIRAGDGYTF. The DNA of the CDR3 is TGTGCCAGCTCACCAGGCATAAGGGCGGGGGACGGCTACACCTTC.